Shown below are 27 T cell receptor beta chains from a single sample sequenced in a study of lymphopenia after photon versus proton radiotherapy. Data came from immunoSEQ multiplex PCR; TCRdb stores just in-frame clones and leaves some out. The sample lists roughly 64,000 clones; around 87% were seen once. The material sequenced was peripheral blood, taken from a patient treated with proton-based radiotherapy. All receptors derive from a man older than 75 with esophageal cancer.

This chain's CDR3 is CASSQAYRGRTEAFF. CDR3 sequence (DNA): TGCGCCAGCAGCCAAGCCTACAGGGGCCGCACTGAAGCTTTCTTT. The chain employs TRBV4-1 and TRBJ1-1, with 7 bases that match TRBD1. After removal of 1 base from V and 4 bases from J, the junction contained 6 bases not matched to a gene. The CDR3 is 15 residues long. The V gene's germline CDR1 is MGHRA and CDR2 YSYEKL.

CDR3 loop: CASSSGTAGNTIYF. DNA for the CDR3: TGTGCCAGCAGCTCAGGGACGGCTGGAAACACCATATATTTT. The J gene is TRBJ1-3, the V gene TRBV7-9; D may be TRBD1 (5 bases). CDR3 length: 14 residues. The germline CDR1 and CDR2 sequences are SEHNR and FQNEAQ (reference sequence). Between the trimmed V and J ends, which lost 4 bases and 2 bases, there was a span of 9 bases. Based on the CDR3 plus reference TRBV7-9 and TRBJ1-3, the full variable domain is DTGVSQNPRHKITKRGQNVTFRCDPISEHNRLYWYRQTLGQGPEFLTYFQNEAQLEKSRLLSDRFSAERPKGSFSTLEIQRTEQGDSAMYLCASSSGTAGNTIYFGEGSWLTVV.

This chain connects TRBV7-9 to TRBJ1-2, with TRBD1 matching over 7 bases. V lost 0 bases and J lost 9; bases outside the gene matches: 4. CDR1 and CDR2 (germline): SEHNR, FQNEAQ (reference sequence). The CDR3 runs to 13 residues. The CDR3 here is CASSLATGRSYTF. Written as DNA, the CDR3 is TGTGCCAGCAGCTTAGCGACAGGGCGGAGCTACACCTTC. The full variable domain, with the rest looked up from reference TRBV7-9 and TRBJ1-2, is DTGVSQNPRHKITKRGQNVTFRCDPISEHNRLYWYRQTLGQGPEFLTYFQNEAQLEKSRLLSDRFSAERPKGSFSTLEIQRTEQGDSAMYLCASSLATGRSYTFGSGTRLTVV.

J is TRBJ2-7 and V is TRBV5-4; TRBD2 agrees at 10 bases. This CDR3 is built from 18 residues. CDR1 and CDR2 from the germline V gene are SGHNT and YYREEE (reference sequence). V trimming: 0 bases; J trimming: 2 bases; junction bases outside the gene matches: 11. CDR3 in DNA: TGTGCCAGCAGCTTGGGCCCTCCTACTAGCGGGACTCCCTACGAGCAGTACTTC. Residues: CASSLGPPTSGTPYEQYF.

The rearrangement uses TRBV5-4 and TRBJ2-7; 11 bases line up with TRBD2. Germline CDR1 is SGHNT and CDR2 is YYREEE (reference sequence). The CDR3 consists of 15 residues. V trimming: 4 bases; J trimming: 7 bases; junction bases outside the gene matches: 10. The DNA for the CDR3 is TGTGCCAGCAGCCCCGGGACTAGCGGATTTCGGGAGCAGTACTTC. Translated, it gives CASSPGTSGFREQYF. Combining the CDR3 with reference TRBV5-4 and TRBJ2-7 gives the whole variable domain ETGVTQSPTHLIKTRGQQVTLRCSSQSGHNTVSWYQQALGQGPQFIFQYYREEENGRGNFPPRFSGLQFPNYSSELNVNALELDDSALYLCASSPGTSGFREQYFGPGTRLTVT.

CDR3 DNA sequence: TGCGCCAGCAGCTTGTTTCCAGGGCGGGAGACCCAGTACTTC. This encodes CASSLFPGRETQYF. This chain joins TRBV5-1 and TRBJ2-5, with D possibly matching TRBD1 (5 bases). The CDR3 length is 14 residues. The germline V gene encodes CDR1 SGHRS and CDR2 YFSETQ. Trimming pared 1 base from V and 5 bases from J, leaving 12 bases between.

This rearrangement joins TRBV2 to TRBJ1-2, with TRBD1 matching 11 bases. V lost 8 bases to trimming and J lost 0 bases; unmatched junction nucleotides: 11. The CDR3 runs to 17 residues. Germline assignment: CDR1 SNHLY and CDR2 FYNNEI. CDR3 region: CASPGVGQGASNYGYTF. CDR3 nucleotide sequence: TGTGCCAGCCCCGGGGTCGGACAGGGGGCCTCTAACTATGGCTACACCTTC.

CDR3 in amino acids: CASSLVRLAGIRNEQFF. The CDR3 DNA follows: TGTGCCAGCAGCCTGGTTCGACTAGCGGGAATCAGGAATGAGCAGTTCTTC. The rearrangement joins TRBV7-8 to TRBJ2-1; 11 bases line up with TRBD2. CDR3 length: 17 amino acids. Germline V gives CDR1 SGHVS, CDR2 FQNEAQ. V gave up 5 bases and J gave up 7 bases; unmatched junction bases: 13.

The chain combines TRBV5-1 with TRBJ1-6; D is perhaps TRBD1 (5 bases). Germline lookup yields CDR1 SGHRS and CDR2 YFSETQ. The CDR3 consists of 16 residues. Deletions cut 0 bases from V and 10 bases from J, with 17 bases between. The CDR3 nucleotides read TGCGCCAGCAGCTTGGAGGGGTCGAGTCTTGGGTCACCCCTCCACTTT. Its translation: CASSLEGSSLGSPLHF.

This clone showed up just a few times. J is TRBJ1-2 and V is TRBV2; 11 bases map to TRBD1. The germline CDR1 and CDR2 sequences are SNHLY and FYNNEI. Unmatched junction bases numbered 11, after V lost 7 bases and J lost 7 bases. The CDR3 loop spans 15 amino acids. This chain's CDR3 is CASTIRTGGVGGYTF. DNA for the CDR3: TGTGCCAGCACCATCCGGACAGGGGGCGTCGGTGGCTACACCTTC.

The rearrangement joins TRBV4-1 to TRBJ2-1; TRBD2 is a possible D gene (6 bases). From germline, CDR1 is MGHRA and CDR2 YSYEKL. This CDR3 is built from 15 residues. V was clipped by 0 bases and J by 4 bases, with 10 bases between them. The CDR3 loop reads CASSQDPGLYNEQFF. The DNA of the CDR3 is TGCGCCAGCAGCCAAGACCCGGGACTGTACAATGAGCAGTTCTTC.

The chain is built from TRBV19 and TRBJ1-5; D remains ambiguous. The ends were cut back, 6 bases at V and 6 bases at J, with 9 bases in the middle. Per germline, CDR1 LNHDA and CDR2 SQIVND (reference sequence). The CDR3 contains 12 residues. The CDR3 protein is CASRRLGQPQHF. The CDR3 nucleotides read TGTGCCAGTAGGCGGTTAGGTCAGCCCCAGCATTTT.

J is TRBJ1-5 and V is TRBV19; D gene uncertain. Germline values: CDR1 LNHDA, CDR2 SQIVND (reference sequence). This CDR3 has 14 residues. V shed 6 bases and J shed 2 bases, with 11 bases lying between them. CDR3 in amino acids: CASRALEGNQPQHF. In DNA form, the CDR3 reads TGTGCCAGTAGGGCCTTGGAGGGCAATCAGCCCCAGCATTTT.

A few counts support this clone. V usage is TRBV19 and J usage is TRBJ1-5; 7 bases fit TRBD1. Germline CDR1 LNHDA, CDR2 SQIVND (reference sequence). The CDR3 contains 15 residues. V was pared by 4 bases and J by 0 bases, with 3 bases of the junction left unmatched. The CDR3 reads CASSKDRDSNQPQHF. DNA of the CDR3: TGTGCCAGTAGTAAAGACAGGGATAGCAATCAGCCCCAGCATTTT.

The CDR3 sequence: CASSPGTGSNQPQHF. CDR3 sequence (DNA): TGTGCCAGCAGTCCCGGGACAGGTAGCAATCAGCCCCAGCATTTT. The chain uses TRBV11-2 and TRBJ1-5; 8 nucleotides match TRBD1. The CDR3 is made up of 15 amino acids. J was trimmed by 0 bases and V by 6 bases; bases with no gene match: 4. Germline lookup yields CDR1 SGHAT and CDR2 FQNNGV.

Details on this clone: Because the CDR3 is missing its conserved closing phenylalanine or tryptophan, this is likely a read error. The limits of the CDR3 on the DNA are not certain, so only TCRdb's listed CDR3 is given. CDR3 sequence reads: CASSHGWFTRKTYGY. This chain uses TRBV7-8 with TRBJ1-2. The CDR3 is made up of 15 amino acids, end residues included. Germline CDR1 SGHVS, CDR2 FQNEAQ.

CDR3 protein: CASSLGSSSYEQYF. DNA for the CDR3: TGTGCCAGCAGCTTAGGCAGCTCCTCCTACGAGCAGTACTTC. The chain uses TRBV11-2 and TRBJ2-7; D unresolved. V lost 1 base and J lost 0, with 7 bases in between. The CDR3 runs 14 residues. CDR1 is SGHAT and CDR2 is FQNNGV in the germline V gene.

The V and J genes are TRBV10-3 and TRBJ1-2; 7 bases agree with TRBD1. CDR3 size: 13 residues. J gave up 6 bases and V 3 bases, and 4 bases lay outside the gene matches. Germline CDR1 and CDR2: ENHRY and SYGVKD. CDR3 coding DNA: TGTGCCATCAGTGACCAGGGGGAGCATGGCTACACCTTC. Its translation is CAISDQGEHGYTF.

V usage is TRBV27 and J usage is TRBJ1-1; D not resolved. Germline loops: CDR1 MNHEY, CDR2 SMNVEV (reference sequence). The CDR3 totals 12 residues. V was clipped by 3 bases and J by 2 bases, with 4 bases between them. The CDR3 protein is CASSFGNTEAFF. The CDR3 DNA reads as TGTGCCAGCAGTTTCGGCAACACTGAAGCTTTCTTT.

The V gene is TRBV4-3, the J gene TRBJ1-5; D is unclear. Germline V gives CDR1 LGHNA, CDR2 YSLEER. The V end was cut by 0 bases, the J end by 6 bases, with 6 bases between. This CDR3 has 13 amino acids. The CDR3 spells CASSQDLGQPQHF. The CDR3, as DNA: TGCGCCAGCAGCCAAGATCTGGGTCAGCCCCAGCATTTT.

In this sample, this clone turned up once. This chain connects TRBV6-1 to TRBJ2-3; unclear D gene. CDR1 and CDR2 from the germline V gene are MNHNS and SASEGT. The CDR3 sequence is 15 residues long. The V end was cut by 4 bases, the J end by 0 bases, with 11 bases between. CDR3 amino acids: CASSGAFQSTDTQYF. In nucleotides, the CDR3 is TGTGCCAGCAGTGGAGCTTTTCAGAGCACAGATACGCAGTATTTT.

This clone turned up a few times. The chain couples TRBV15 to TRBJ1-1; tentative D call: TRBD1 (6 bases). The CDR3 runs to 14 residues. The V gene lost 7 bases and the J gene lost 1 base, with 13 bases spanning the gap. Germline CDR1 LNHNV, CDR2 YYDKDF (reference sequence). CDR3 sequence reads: CATTVTGQNTEAFF. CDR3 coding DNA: TGTGCCACCACTGTAACGGGACAGAACACTGAAGCTTTCTTT. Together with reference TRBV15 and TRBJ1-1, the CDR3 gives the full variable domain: DAMVIQNPRYQVTQFGKPVTLSCSQTLNHNVMYWYQQKSSQAPKLLFHYYDKDFNNEADTPDNFQSRRPNTSFCFLDIRSPGLGDTAMYLCATTVTGQNTEAFFGQGTRLTVV.

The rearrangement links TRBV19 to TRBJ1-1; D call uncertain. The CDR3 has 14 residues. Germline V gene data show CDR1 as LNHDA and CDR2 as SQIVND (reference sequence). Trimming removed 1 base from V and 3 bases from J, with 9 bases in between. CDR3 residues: CASSIADGDTEAFF. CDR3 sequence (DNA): TGTGCCAGTAGTATAGCGGACGGTGACACTGAAGCTTTCTTT.

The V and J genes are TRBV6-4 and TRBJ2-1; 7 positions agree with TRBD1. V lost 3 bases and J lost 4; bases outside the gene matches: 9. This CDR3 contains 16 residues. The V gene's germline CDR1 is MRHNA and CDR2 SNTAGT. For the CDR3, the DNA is TGTGCCAGCAGTGAAACAGGGGTCCCCTTATACAATGAGCAGTTCTTC. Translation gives CASSETGVPLYNEQFF.

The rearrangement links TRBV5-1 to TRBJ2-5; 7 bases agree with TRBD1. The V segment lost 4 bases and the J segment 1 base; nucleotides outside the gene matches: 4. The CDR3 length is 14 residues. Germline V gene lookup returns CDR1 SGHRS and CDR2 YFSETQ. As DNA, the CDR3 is TGCGCCAGCAGCAGGACAGGATCCCAAGAGACCCAGTACTTC. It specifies CASSRTGSQETQYF. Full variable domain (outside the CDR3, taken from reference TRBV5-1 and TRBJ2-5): KAGVTQTPRYLIKTRGQQVTLSCSPISGHRSVSWYQQTPGQGLQFLFEYFSETQRNKGNFPGRFSGRQFSNSRSEMNVSTLELGDSALYLCASSRTGSQETQYFGPGTRLLVL.

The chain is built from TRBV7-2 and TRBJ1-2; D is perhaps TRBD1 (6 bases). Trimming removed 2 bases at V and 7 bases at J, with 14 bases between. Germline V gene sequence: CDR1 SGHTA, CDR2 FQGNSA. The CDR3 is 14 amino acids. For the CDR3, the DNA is TGTGCCAGCAGCTTAATGGTCAGGGGCACTGGCTACACCTTC. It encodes CASSLMVRGTGYTF.

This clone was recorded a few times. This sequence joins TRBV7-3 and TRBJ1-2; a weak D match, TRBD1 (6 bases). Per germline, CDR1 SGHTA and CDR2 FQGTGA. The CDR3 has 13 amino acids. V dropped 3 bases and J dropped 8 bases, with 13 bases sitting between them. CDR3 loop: CASSFNRVVGYTF. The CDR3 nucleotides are TGTGCCAGCAGCTTTAACAGGGTTGTCGGCTACACCTTC.